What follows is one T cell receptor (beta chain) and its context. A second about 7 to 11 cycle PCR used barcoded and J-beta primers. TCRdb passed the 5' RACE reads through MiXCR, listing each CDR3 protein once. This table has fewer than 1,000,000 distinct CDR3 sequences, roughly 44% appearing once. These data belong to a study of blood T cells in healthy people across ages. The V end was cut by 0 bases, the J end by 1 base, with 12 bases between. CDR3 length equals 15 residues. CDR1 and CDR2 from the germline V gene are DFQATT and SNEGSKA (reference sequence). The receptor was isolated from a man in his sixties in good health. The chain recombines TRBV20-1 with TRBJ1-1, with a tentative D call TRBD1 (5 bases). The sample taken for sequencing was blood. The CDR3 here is CSARDTRAGNTEAFF. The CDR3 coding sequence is TGCAGTGCTAGAGATACCAGGGCCGGGAACACTGAAGCTTTCTTT.